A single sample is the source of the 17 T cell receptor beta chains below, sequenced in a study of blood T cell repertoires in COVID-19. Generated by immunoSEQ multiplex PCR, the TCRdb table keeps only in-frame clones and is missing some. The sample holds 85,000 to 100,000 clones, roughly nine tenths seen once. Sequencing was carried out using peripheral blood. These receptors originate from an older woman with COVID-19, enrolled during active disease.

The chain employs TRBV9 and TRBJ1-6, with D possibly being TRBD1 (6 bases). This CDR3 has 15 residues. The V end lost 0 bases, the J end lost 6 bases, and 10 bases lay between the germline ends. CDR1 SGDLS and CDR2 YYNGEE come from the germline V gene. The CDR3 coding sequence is TGTGCCAGCAGCGTAGCGGGACAAACTAATTCACCCCTCCACTTT. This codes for CASSVAGQTNSPLHF.

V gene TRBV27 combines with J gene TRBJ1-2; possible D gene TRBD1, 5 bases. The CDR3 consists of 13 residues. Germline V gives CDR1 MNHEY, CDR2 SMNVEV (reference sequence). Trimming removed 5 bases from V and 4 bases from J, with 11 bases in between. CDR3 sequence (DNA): TGTGCCAGCAGTCCCTGGGGGGGCTATGGCTACACCTTC. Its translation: CASSPWGGYGYTF.

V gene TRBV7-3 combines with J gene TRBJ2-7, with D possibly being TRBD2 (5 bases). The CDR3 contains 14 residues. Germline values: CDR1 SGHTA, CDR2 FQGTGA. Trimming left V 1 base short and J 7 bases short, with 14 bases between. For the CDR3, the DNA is TGTGCCAGCAGCTTAATACCTGGAGGTGGGGAGCAGTACTTC. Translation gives CASSLIPGGGEQYF.

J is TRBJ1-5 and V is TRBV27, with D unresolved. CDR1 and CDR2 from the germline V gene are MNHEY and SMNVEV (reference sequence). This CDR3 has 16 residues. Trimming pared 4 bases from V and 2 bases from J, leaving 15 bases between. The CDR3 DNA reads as TGTGCCAGCAGTTCAAGGTGGGAGACTCGCAATCAGCCCCAGCATTTT. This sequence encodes CASSSRWETRNQPQHF.

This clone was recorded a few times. The CDR3 loop reads CASSYAGGNQPQHF. In DNA, the CDR3 is TGTGCCAGCAGTTACGCAGGGGGGAATCAGCCCCAGCATTTT. J is TRBJ1-5 and V is TRBV28, with 7 bases matching TRBD1. Germline CDR1 and CDR2: MDHEN and SYDVKM. The V and J ends lost 4 bases and 4 bases, in that order; junction bases with no gene match: 4. The CDR3 extends over 14 amino acids.

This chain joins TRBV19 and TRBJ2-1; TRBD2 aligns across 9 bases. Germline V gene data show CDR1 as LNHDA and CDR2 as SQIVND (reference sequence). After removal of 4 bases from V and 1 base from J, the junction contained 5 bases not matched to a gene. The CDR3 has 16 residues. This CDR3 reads CASSSSGGGSYNEQFF. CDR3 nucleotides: TGTGCCAGTAGTAGTAGCGGGGGTGGGTCCTACAATGAGCAGTTCTTC.

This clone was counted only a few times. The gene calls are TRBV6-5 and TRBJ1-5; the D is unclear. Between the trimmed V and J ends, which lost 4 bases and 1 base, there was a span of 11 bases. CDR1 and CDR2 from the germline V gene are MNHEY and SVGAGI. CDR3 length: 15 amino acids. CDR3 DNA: TGTGCCAGCAGTTCGGACGGGAGGAGCAATCAGCCCCAGCATTTT. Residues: CASSSDGRSNQPQHF.

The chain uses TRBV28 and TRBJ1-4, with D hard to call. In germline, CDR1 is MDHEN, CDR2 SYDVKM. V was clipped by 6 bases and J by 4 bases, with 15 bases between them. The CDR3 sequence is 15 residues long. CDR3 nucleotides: TGTGCCAGCAGGCGCGCCGGGTCCATTAATGAAAAACTGTTTTTT. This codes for CASRRAGSINEKLFF.

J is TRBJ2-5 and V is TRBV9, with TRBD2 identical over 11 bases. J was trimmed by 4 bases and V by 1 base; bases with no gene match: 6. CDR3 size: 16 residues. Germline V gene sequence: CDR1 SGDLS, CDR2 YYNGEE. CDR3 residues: CASSVTSGGLGETQYF. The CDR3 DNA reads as TGTGCCAGCAGCGTAACTAGCGGGGGCCTCGGAGAGACCCAGTACTTC.

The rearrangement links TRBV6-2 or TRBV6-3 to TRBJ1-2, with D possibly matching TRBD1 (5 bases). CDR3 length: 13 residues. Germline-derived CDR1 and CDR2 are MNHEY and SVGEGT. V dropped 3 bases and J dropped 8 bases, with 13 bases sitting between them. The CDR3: CASSYVQGLGYTF. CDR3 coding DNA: TGTGCCAGCAGTTATGTCCAGGGATTAGGCTACACCTTC.

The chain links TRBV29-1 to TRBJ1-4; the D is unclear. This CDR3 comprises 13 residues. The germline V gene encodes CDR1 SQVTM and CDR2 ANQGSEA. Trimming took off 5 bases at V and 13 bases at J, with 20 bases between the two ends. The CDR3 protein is CSVSGRGGEGLFF. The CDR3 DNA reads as TGCAGCGTTTCGGGTCGCGGAGGTGAGGGACTGTTTTTT.

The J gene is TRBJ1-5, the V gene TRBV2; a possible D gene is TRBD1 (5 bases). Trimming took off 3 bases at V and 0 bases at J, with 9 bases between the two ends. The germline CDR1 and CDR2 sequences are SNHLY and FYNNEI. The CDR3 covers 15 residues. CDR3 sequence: CASSDGDFSNQPQHF. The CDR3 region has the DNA TGTGCCAGCAGTGACGGGGACTTTAGCAATCAGCCCCAGCATTTT.

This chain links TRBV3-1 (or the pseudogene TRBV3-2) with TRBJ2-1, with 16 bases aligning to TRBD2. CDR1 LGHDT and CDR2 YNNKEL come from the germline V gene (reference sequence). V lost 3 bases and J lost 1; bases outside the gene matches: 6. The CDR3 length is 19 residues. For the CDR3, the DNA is TGTGCCAGCAGCCAGGCGGGACTAGCGGGGGGGCTATCCTACAATGAGCAGTTCTTC. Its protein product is CASSQAGLAGGLSYNEQFF.

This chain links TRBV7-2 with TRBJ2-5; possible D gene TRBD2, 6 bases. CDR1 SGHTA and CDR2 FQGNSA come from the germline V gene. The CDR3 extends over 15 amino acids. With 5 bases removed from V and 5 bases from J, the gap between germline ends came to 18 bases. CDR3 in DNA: TGTGCCAGCAGCCGCTCGACGGGGGTTTATGAGACCCAGTACTTC. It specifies CASSRSTGVYETQYF.

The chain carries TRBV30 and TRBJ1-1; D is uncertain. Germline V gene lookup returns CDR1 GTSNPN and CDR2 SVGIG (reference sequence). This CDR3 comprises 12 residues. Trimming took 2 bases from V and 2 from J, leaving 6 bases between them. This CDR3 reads CAWSRVNTEAFF. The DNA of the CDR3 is TGTGCCTGGAGTCGCGTTAACACTGAAGCTTTCTTT. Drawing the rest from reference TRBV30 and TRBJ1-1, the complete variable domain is SQTIHQWPATLVQPVGSPLSLECTVEGTSNPNLYWYRQAAGRGLQLLFYSVGIGQISSEVPQNLSASRPQDRQFILSSKKLLLSDSGFYLCAWSRVNTEAFFGQGTRLTVV.

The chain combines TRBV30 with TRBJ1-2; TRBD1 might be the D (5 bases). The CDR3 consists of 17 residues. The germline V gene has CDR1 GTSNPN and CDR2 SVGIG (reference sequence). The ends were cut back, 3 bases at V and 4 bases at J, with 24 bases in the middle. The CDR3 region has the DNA TGTGCCTGGAGCCCTCCCCTGCCACAGGAAAGGACCTATGGCTACACCTTC. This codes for CAWSPPLPQERTYGYTF.

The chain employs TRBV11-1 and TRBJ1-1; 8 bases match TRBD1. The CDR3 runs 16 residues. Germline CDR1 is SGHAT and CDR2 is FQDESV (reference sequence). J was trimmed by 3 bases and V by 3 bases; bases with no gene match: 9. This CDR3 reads CASSLPRRGHDTEAFF. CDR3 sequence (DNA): TGTGCCAGCAGCTTGCCCCGCAGGGGGCATGACACTGAAGCTTTCTTT. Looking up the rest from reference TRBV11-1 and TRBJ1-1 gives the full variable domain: EAEVAQSPRYKITEKSQAVAFWCDPISGHATLYWYRQILGQGPELLVQFQDESVVDDSQLPKDRFSAERLKGVDSTLKIQPAELGDSAMYLCASSLPRRGHDTEAFFGQGTRLTVV.